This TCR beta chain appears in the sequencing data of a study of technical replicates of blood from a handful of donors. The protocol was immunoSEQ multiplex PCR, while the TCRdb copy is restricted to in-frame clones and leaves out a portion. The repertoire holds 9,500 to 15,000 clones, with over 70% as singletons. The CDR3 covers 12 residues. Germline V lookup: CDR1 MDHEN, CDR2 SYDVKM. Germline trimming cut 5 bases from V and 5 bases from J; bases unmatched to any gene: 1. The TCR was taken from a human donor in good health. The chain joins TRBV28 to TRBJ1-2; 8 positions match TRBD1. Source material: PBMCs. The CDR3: CASSRQGYGYTF. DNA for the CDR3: TGTGCCAGCAGTCGACAGGGGTATGGCTACACCTTC.